This T cell receptor (beta chain) stems from a study of beta chain features in type 1 diabetes. Whole-study context: Examination of sorted cells across all samples involved 100 million or so cells.

The study's findings and limits: The study found moderately but significantly shorter TCRB CDR3s in all four CD4+ subsets of Type 1 diabetes patients.

A remark on this clone: What it binds is not known.

The authors reverse transcribed all of the isolated RNA, so sequencing captured expressed TCRB transcripts. Libraries were prepared by immunoSEQ multiplex PCR; TCRdb keeps only in-frame clonotypes and omits some of them. The repertoire includes 200,000 to 250,000 clones, 9.6% of them detected once, and 0.03% to 0.04% sits in the top ten. CDR1 SGHTA and CDR2 FQGNSA come from the germline V gene. The ends lost 6 bases at V and 7 bases at J; junction bases unmatched: 6. The CDR3 is 14 residues long. This receptor was identified in a woman aged 18-29 years in good health. What was sequenced was naive CD4+ T cells from blood. V gene TRBV7-2 combines with J gene TRBJ1-6; 7 bases map to TRBD1. The CDR3 DNA follows: TGTGCCAGCAGACAACCGGGACAGAATTCACCCCTCCACTTT. Protein sequence: CASRQPGQNSPLHF.